The entry below gives a single T cell receptor (beta chain) sequence along with its context. The data originate from a study of shared T cell receptors in the human thymus. This table comes from immunoSEQ multiplex PCR, and its TCRdb copy is limited to in-frame clones, with some not included. In the table there are hundreds of thousands of clones, 70% to 90% of which are singletons. The CDR3 sequence is 11 residues long. Germline loops: CDR1 LNHDA, CDR2 SQIVND (reference sequence). The V gene lost 9 bases and the J gene lost 6 bases, with 12 bases spanning the gap. These data are also associated with another study on human thymus T cells.

This TCR was sampled from a boy under two years old with a congenital heart defect. V gene TRBV19 combines with J gene TRBJ2-7; a possible D gene is TRBD2 (6 bases). Source material: thymocytes. In DNA form, the CDR3 reads TGTGCCAGCGGACTAACCGGCGAGCAGTACTTC. Encoded protein: CASGLTGEQYF.